This entry describes one TCR beta chain. This sample was included in a study of blood T cell repertoires in COVID-19. Per the study methods: Amplified reference gene primers provided the basis for estimating nucleated cell counts. TCRdb's table, derived via immunoSEQ multiplex PCR, lists solely in-frame clones and lacks some. V, J and clone size are those of that table, while D and trimming were read from the DNA. The repertoire holds about 58,000 clones, with 75% to 90% as singletons. Sequenced material: peripheral blood. The sequence derives from a woman in her sixties or seventies with active COVID-19.

The DNA for the CDR3 is TGCAGCGTTCCCGGCGGTACAGGGCACACCATATATTTT. This gives the protein CSVPGGTGHTIYF. The chain joins TRBV29-1 to TRBJ1-3; perhaps TRBD1 as D (6 bases). Trimming pared 5 bases from V and 8 bases from J, leaving 16 bases between. Germline assignment: CDR1 SQVTM and CDR2 ANQGSEA. This CDR3 is built from 13 residues.